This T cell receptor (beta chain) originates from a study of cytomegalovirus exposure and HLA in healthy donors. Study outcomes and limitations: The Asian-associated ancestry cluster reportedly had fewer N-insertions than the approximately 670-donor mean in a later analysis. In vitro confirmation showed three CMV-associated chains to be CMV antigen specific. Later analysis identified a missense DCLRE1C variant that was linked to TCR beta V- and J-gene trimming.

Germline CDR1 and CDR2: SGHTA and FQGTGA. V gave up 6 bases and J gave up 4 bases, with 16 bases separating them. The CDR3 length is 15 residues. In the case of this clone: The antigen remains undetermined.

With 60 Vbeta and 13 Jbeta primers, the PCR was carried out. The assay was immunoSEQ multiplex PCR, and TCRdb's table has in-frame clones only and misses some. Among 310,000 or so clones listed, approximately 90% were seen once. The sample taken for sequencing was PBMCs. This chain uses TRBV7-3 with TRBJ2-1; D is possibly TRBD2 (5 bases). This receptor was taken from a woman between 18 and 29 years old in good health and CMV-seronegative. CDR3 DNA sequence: TGTGCCAGCAGTCCAACGGGGAGCCTTTACAATGAGCAGTTCTTC. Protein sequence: CASSPTGSLYNEQFF.